The clone carrying this TCR beta chain was detected a few times. Its antigen is not known. The data belong to a study of blood T cells in healthy people across ages. Overall study results and limits: Naive CD4+ cell counts and diversity both ran higher in long-lived than in aged donors.

A second PCR, run for 7 to 11 cycles, used a sample-barcoded 5' primer plus a J-beta primer mix. TCRdb passed the 5' RACE reads through MiXCR, listing each CDR3 protein once. Altogether fewer than 950,000 distinct CDR3 sequences are present, approximately 55% being singletons, with the ten largest covering about 42%. The sample, around 10 milliliters of peripheral blood, was drawn from each donor. The CDR3 extends over 13 amino acids. J was trimmed by 9 bases and V by 4 bases; bases with no gene match: 11. Germline V lookup: CDR1 SQVTM, CDR2 ANQGSEA. This rearrangement joins TRBV29-1 to TRBJ2-5, with 7 bases aligning to TRBD2. Sequences were obtained from blood. This clonotype originated in a man of 80 years or more in good health. The CDR3 spells CSVVPSGPSAQYF. CDR3 in DNA: TGCAGCGTTGTACCTAGCGGCCCCTCGGCCCAGTACTTC.